This T cell receptor (beta chain) is drawn from a study of T cell repertoires in cytomegalovirus infection (dated by TCRdb to about 2019). About the full investigation: Recently identified HLA-C-restricted CMV epitopes, whose presentation resists viral immunomodulation, were targeted by peptide stimulations together with well-studied HLA-B-restricted epitopes. The HLA type of each donor mattered for the analysis, because public TCR beta signatures pointed to carriage of CMV infection along with the matching HLA type. What the work shows at the level of the full study, not this receptor alone: The ex vivo response was dominated by HLA-C-restricted CMV-specific TCR beta clonotypes, and the single most frequent clonotype in two of eight donors was supplied by these HLA-C-restricted clonotypes. Cumulative frequency of public TCR beta family members discriminated carriers of CMV infection plus the relevant HLA type in this cohort and an independent roughly 320-donor cohort.

This sample's treatment or condition label indicates: in vitro stimulation with specific CMV peptide epitopes to enrich CMV-specific T cells. From cysteine to phenylalanine, the CDR3 is 16 amino acids long. The read is trimmed to its CDR3 DNA, 48 bases read in frame from base 1. The germline V gene (reference sequence) provides CDR1 LGHDT and CDR2 YNNKEL. V is clipped by 1 base and J by 4 bases, and the sequence between their germline boundaries is 14 bases long. In regard to this clonotype: The specificity of this receptor is unknown. Qualities for individual bases were not recorded, and no much larger clone is one base off.

Reads for this sample came from an Illumina HiSeq 1500. TCRdb reran the public reads through fastp at Q25 and MiXCR, keeping productive beta chains. For every CDR3 protein sequence, its rows merge into one entry that carries the most common genes and DNA. For this sample the table gives hundreds of thousands of distinct CDR3 sequences, of which around a third were detected only once. The ten largest clones take up roughly 12% of the sample. The sequencing here drew on cultured CD8+ T cells from PBMCs, taken from culture after CMV antigen stimulation. The chain is encoded by TRBV3-1 joined to TRBJ2-1; perhaps TRBD2 is the D gene, with 6 bases matching. The source is a human donor in good health (CMV status not recorded). Some clones in this sample may be carry-over from other donors' samples. The nucleotides read TGTGCCAGCAGCCAAGTCCTAGCGCCGGGATACAATGAGCAGTTCTTC. Its amino acids are CASSQVLAPGYNEQFF.